A selection of T cell receptor beta chains follows, all from one sample in a study of CD8+ T cells in alopecia areata. The data were produced by immunoSEQ multiplex PCR, yet TCRdb's version contains in-frame clones alone and is incomplete. The table records roughly 140,000 clones, roughly four fifths of them present only once. This sample comprised CD8+ T cells sorted from blood, obtained at week 4, from a patient treated with tofacitinib. These receptors came from a human donor with alopecia areata. Each CDR3 is given with its conserved first and last residue. The order of the fields is D gene, V gene, clone size, J gene, CDR3 protein, CDR3 DNA. The D gene is left open where the match is weak. Clone size is given for some rows only: seen once, a few or many times, or a class if the clone is expanded.

d_gene: TRBD1; v_gene: TRBV27; abundance: .; j_gene: TRBJ2-7; CDR3aa: CASSFGTGNEQYF; CDR3nt: TGTGCCAGCAGTTTCGGGACAGGGAACGAGCAGTACTTC
d_gene: .; v_gene: TRBV5-6; abundance: .; j_gene: TRBJ2-2; CDR3aa: CASSLSLTEGELFF; CDR3nt: TGTGCCAGCAGCCTCTCCTTGACAGAGGGGGAGCTGTTTTTT
d_gene: TRBD1; v_gene: TRBV4-3; abundance: .; j_gene: TRBJ1-2; CDR3aa: CASSQGQGLDYGYTF; CDR3nt: TGCGCCAGCAGCCAAGGACAGGGGTTGGACTATGGCTACACCTTC
d_gene: .; v_gene: TRBV5-4; abundance: .; j_gene: TRBJ2-7; CDR3aa: CASSLGQPASYEQYF; CDR3nt: TGTGCCAGCAGCTTGGGACAGCCCGCCTCCTACGAGCAGTACTTC
d_gene: .; v_gene: TRBV5-6; abundance: .; j_gene: TRBJ2-7; CDR3aa: CASSSSKQYF; CDR3nt: TGTGCCAGCAGCTCCTCCAAGCAGTACTTC
d_gene: .; v_gene: TRBV4-2; abundance: .; j_gene: TRBJ2-3; CDR3aa: CASSQGGPDTQYF; CDR3nt: TGTGCCAGCAGCCAAGGGGGGCCAGATACGCAGTATTTT
d_gene: TRBD1; v_gene: TRBV2; abundance: few; j_gene: TRBJ2-1; CDR3aa: CASIRAQGKPEQFF; CDR3nt: TGTGCCAGCATCCGGGCACAGGGGAAGCCTGAGCAGTTCTTC
d_gene: TRBD2; v_gene: TRBV15; abundance: .; j_gene: TRBJ2-3; CDR3aa: CATSPSGAAGGFTDTQYF; CDR3nt: TGTGCCACCAGCCCCTCTGGCGCGGCGGGGGGTTTCACAGATACGCAGTATTTT
d_gene: TRBD1; v_gene: TRBV6-5; abundance: .; j_gene: TRBJ2-7; CDR3aa: CASSYTGQGYHEQYF; CDR3nt: TGTGCCAGCAGTTATACGGGACAGGGTTACCACGAGCAGTACTTC
d_gene: .; v_gene: TRBV7-9; abundance: .; j_gene: TRBJ1-2; CDR3aa: CASSSDTYGYTF; CDR3nt: TGTGCCAGCAGCTCAGACACGTATGGCTACACCTTC
d_gene: .; v_gene: TRBV5-1; abundance: .; j_gene: TRBJ2-2; CDR3aa: CASSLGNANTGELFF; CDR3nt: TGCGCCAGCAGCTTGGGCAACGCGAACACCGGGGAGCTGTTTTTT
d_gene: .; v_gene: TRBV6-5; abundance: .; j_gene: TRBJ1-5; CDR3aa: CASSYGSNQPQHF; CDR3nt: TGTGCCAGCAGTTACGGATCTAATCAGCCCCAGCATTTT
d_gene: TRBD1; v_gene: TRBV5-4; abundance: .; j_gene: TRBJ1-2; CDR3aa: CASSLPGGGYYGYTF; CDR3nt: TGTGCCAGCAGCTTACCAGGGGGCGGGTACTATGGCTACACCTTC
d_gene: TRBD1; v_gene: TRBV2; abundance: .; j_gene: TRBJ2-7; CDR3aa: CASSDETGYYEQYF; CDR3nt: TGTGCCAGCAGTGACGAGACAGGGTACTACGAGCAGTACTTC
d_gene: .; v_gene: TRBV2; abundance: .; j_gene: TRBJ2-7; CDR3aa: CASIPFAGGTYEQYF; CDR3nt: TGTGCCAGCATCCCCTTTGCTGGTGGGACCTACGAGCAGTACTTC
d_gene: .; v_gene: TRBV7-9; abundance: .; j_gene: TRBJ2-5; CDR3aa: CASSLAAGDQETQYF; CDR3nt: TGTGCCAGCAGCTTAGCAGCGGGCGACCAAGAGACCCAGTACTTC
d_gene: .; v_gene: TRBV27; abundance: .; j_gene: TRBJ2-7; CDR3aa: CASSLSTRAYEQYF; CDR3nt: TGTGCCAGCAGTTTATCGACCAGGGCCTACGAGCAGTACTTC
d_gene: TRBD1; v_gene: TRBV25-1; abundance: .; j_gene: TRBJ2-7; CDR3aa: CATGQGLYEQYF; CDR3nt: TGTGCCACGGGACAGGGTTTATACGAGCAGTACTTC
d_gene: .; v_gene: TRBV7-9; abundance: .; j_gene: TRBJ1-4; CDR3aa: CASSFHLGLGTTNEKLFF; CDR3nt: TGTGCCAGCAGCTTCCATCTTGGCTTGGGTACAACTAATGAAAAACTGTTTTTT
d_gene: .; v_gene: TRBV9; abundance: .; j_gene: TRBJ2-3; CDR3aa: CASSAEALWDTQYF; CDR3nt: TGTGCCAGCAGCGCCGAAGCCCTCTGGGATACGCAGTATTTT
d_gene: .; v_gene: TRBV15; abundance: .; j_gene: TRBJ2-7; CDR3aa: CATSRDFSGYEQYF; CDR3nt: TGTGCCACCAGCAGAGATTTTTCGGGTTACGAGCAGTACTTC
d_gene: TRBD1; v_gene: TRBV27; abundance: .; j_gene: TRBJ2-7; CDR3aa: CASSFSGTGGDEQYF; CDR3nt: TGTGCCAGCAGTTTTAGCGGGACAGGGGGTGACGAGCAGTACTTC
d_gene: .; v_gene: TRBV30; abundance: .; j_gene: TRBJ2-3; CDR3aa: CAWTHGVGDTQYF; CDR3nt: TGTGCCTGGACCCACGGGGTGGGAGATACGCAGTATTTT
d_gene: .; v_gene: TRBV5-6; abundance: .; j_gene: TRBJ2-6; CDR3aa: CASSSKGFSGANVLTF; CDR3nt: TGTGCCAGCAGCTCCAAGGGGTTCTCTGGGGCCAACGTCCTGACTTTC
d_gene: .; v_gene: TRBV29-1; abundance: .; j_gene: TRBJ2-7; CDR3aa: CSARDGPYEQYF; CDR3nt: TGCAGCGCACGGGACGGCCCCTACGAGCAGTACTTC
d_gene: .; v_gene: TRBV4-3; abundance: .; j_gene: TRBJ2-3; CDR3aa: CASSLARSTDTQYF; CDR3nt: TGCGCCAGCAGCCTGGCACGGAGCACAGATACGCAGTATTTT
d_gene: TRBD2; v_gene: TRBV5-4; abundance: .; j_gene: TRBJ2-2; CDR3aa: CATHPWSGGPLGGELFF; CDR3nt: TGTGCCACCCATCCCTGGTCGGGGGGGCCGTTAGGCGGGGAGCTGTTTTTT
d_gene: TRBD2; v_gene: TRBV4-3; abundance: .; j_gene: TRBJ2-3; CDR3aa: CASSQDQVLAGYEDTQYF; CDR3nt: TGCGCCAGCAGCCAAGATCAGGTTCTAGCGGGGTATGAAGATACGCAGTATTTT
d_gene: .; v_gene: TRBV10-2; abundance: .; j_gene: TRBJ1-5; CDR3aa: CASSGRDQPQHF; CDR3nt: TGCGCCAGTTCCGGGAGGGATCAGCCCCAGCATTTT
d_gene: .; v_gene: TRBV4-1; abundance: .; j_gene: TRBJ1-1; CDR3aa: CASSQDRNGLNTEAFF; CDR3nt: TGCGCCAGCAGCCAAGATCGGAACGGTCTGAACACTGAAGCTTTCTTT
d_gene: .; v_gene: TRBV7-9; abundance: .; j_gene: TRBJ2-1; CDR3aa: CASSLENEQFF; CDR3nt: TGTGCCAGCAGCTTAGAAAATGAGCAGTTCTTC
d_gene: .; v_gene: TRBV4-1; abundance: .; j_gene: TRBJ2-6; CDR3aa: CASSRDPGANVLTF; CDR3nt: TGCGCCAGCAGCCGAGATCCTGGGGCCAACGTCCTGACTTTC
d_gene: .; v_gene: TRBV30; abundance: once; j_gene: TRBJ2-2; CDR3aa: CAWSVLSGAGELFF; CDR3nt: TGTGCCTGGAGTGTACTGTCTGGTGCCGGGGAGCTGTTTTTT
d_gene: .; v_gene: TRBV7-6; abundance: .; j_gene: TRBJ1-1; CDR3aa: CASSDLGTGLINTEAFF; CDR3nt: TGTGCCAGCAGCGACCTTGGAACAGGGTTAATCAACACTGAAGCTTTCTTT
d_gene: .; v_gene: TRBV29-1; abundance: .; j_gene: TRBJ2-1; CDR3aa: CSVEDSRTVSYNEQFF; CDR3nt: TGCAGCGTTGAAGATTCGCGGACAGTTTCCTACAATGAGCAGTTCTTC
d_gene: TRBD1; v_gene: TRBV5-1; abundance: .; j_gene: TRBJ1-1; CDR3aa: CASSSGQGMSNTEAFF; CDR3nt: TGCGCCAGCAGCTCCGGACAGGGGATGAGTAACACTGAAGCTTTCTTT
d_gene: .; v_gene: TRBV12-5; abundance: .; j_gene: TRBJ1-1; CDR3aa: CASGFGPPGKNTEAFF; CDR3nt: TGTGCTAGTGGTTTCGGCCCACCGGGCAAAAACACTGAAGCTTTCTTT
d_gene: .; v_gene: TRBV7-9; abundance: .; j_gene: TRBJ2-5; CDR3aa: CASSLPGSQETQYF; CDR3nt: TGTGCCAGCAGCTTACCGGGCAGCCAAGAGACCCAGTACTTC
d_gene: TRBD2; v_gene: TRBV19; abundance: .; j_gene: TRBJ2-3; CDR3aa: CASTGLAGGDTQYF; CDR3nt: TGTGCCAGTACCGGACTAGCGGGGGGAGATACGCAGTATTTT
d_gene: .; v_gene: TRBV7-9; abundance: .; j_gene: TRBJ2-5; CDR3aa: CASSLEQEYQETQYF; CDR3nt: TGTGCCAGCAGCTTAGAGCAGGAGTACCAAGAGACCCAGTACTTC
d_gene: .; v_gene: TRBV7-9; abundance: .; j_gene: TRBJ2-1; CDR3aa: CASSGRVFYNEQFF; CDR3nt: TGTGCCAGCAGTGGGCGGGTGTTCTACAATGAGCAGTTCTTC
d_gene: TRBD2; v_gene: TRBV7-8; abundance: few; j_gene: TRBJ2-7; CDR3aa: CASSLERGLVYEQYF; CDR3nt: TGTGCCAGCAGCTTGGAGCGGGGATTAGTCTACGAGCAGTACTTC
d_gene: TRBD1; v_gene: TRBV7-9; abundance: .; j_gene: TRBJ2-3; CDR3aa: CASSLATGGPYTDTQYF; CDR3nt: TGTGCCAGCAGCTTAGCGACAGGGGGCCCCTACACAGATACGCAGTATTTT
d_gene: TRBD1; v_gene: TRBV29-1; abundance: few; j_gene: TRBJ2-3; CDR3aa: CSVEDPRDRSTDTQYF; CDR3nt: TGCAGCGTTGAAGATCCTCGGGACAGATCCACAGATACGCAGTATTTT
d_gene: .; v_gene: TRBV4-1; abundance: .; j_gene: TRBJ2-2; CDR3aa: CASSQIRGDTGELFF; CDR3nt: TGCGCCAGCAGCCAAATTAGGGGTGACACCGGGGAGCTGTTTTTT
d_gene: TRBD1; v_gene: TRBV6-1; abundance: .; j_gene: TRBJ2-7; CDR3aa: CASSEGAGGPYEQYF; CDR3nt: TGTGCCAGCAGTGAAGGAGCAGGGGGCCCCTACGAGCAGTACTTC
d_gene: TRBD2; v_gene: TRBV27; abundance: .; j_gene: TRBJ2-1; CDR3aa: CASSYSGTSNEQFF; CDR3nt: TGTGCCAGCAGTTATTCCGGGACTAGCAATGAGCAGTTCTTC
d_gene: TRBD1; v_gene: TRBV4-3; abundance: .; j_gene: TRBJ1-1; CDR3aa: CASSSDREVTEAFF; CDR3nt: TGCGCCAGCAGCTCGGACAGGGAGGTCACTGAAGCTTTCTTT
d_gene: .; v_gene: TRBV5-1; abundance: .; j_gene: TRBJ2-1; CDR3aa: CASSSGAYNEQFF; CDR3nt: TGCGCCAGCAGCTCGGGGGCCTACAATGAGCAGTTCTTC
d_gene: TRBD1; v_gene: TRBV7-9; abundance: few; j_gene: TRBJ2-7; CDR3aa: CASSPKDRPAYEQYF; CDR3nt: TGTGCCAGCAGCCCAAAGGACAGGCCAGCCTACGAGCAGTACTTC
d_gene: .; v_gene: TRBV7-9; abundance: once; j_gene: TRBJ2-2; CDR3aa: CASSSGESTGELFF; CDR3nt: TGTGCCAGCAGCTCTGGGGAAAGCACCGGGGAGCTGTTTTTT
d_gene: .; v_gene: TRBV7-2; abundance: .; j_gene: TRBJ2-7; CDR3aa: CASSPGPFSYEQYF; CDR3nt: TGTGCCAGCAGCCCAGGCCCGTTTTCCTACGAGCAGTACTTC
d_gene: .; v_gene: TRBV19; abundance: .; j_gene: TRBJ2-7; CDR3aa: CASSIGPTYEQYF; CDR3nt: TGTGCCAGTAGTATCGGACCTACCTACGAGCAGTACTTC
d_gene: .; v_gene: TRBV29-1; abundance: .; j_gene: TRBJ1-1; CDR3aa: CSSVGDGTEAFF; CDR3nt: TGCAGCTCTGTAGGGGACGGCACTGAAGCTTTCTTT